A single sample is the source of the 20 T cell receptor beta chains below, sequenced in a study of shared clonotypes between healthy human individuals. Sequencing was performed with immunoSEQ multiplex PCR; in TCRdb, only in-frame clones are kept and a portion is missing. The sample records approximately 1.1 million clones, approximately 80% being singletons. Sample: memory CD4+ T cells from PBMCs. Subset noted: CD45RA-negative fraction. The receptors originated from a man younger than 30 in good health. Some clones in this sample may be carry-over from other donors' samples.

Points on this clone: Other nucleotide sequences in the sample specify the same CDR3. The chain links TRBV18 to TRBJ2-5; D not certain. Trimming left V 3 bases short and J 2 bases short, with 4 bases between. This CDR3 region has 12 residues. Germline CDR1 and CDR2: KGHSH and LQKENI. The CDR3 sequence: CASSPQQETQYF. The DNA for the CDR3 is TGTGCCAGCTCACCCCAACAAGAGACCCAGTACTTC.

V is TRBV7-2 and J is TRBJ1-5, with unresolved D. V gave up 5 bases and J gave up 1 base, with 6 bases separating them. Germline V gene data show CDR1 as SGHTA and CDR2 as FQGNSA. The CDR3 covers 13 residues. The CDR3 nucleotides are TGTGCCAGCAGCAAGAACAGCAATCAGCCCCAGCATTTT. This gives the protein CASSKNSNQPQHF. Looking up the rest from reference TRBV7-2 and TRBJ1-5 gives the full variable domain: GAGVSQSPSNKVTEKGKDVELRCDPISGHTALYWYRQSLGQGLEFLIYFQGNSAPDKSGLPSDRFSAERTGGSVSTLTIQRTQQEDSAVYLCASSKNSNQPQHFGDGTRLSIL.

The chain couples TRBV2 to TRBJ1-5; D is undetermined. V lost 4 bases to trimming and J lost 5 bases, with 6 bases between them. Germline CDR1 SNHLY, CDR2 FYNNEI. CDR3 size: 12 residues. This CDR3 reads CASSAPDQPQHF. CDR3 bases: TGTGCCAGCAGTGCCCCTGATCAGCCCCAGCATTTT.

This chain links TRBV5-1 with TRBJ1-1, with 7 nucleotides matching TRBD1. V was clipped by 4 bases and J by 5 bases; unmatched bases: 14. The CDR3 length is 16 residues. Germline-derived CDR1 and CDR2 are SGHRS and YFSETQ. The CDR3 protein is CASSATGSNGGTEAFF. CDR3 sequence (DNA): TGCGCCAGCAGCGCGACAGGGAGTAATGGTGGGACTGAAGCTTTCTTT.

This clone appeared a few times. The J gene is TRBJ2-1, the V gene TRBV18; 9 bases align to TRBD1. The CDR3 runs to 15 residues. Germline V gene data show CDR1 as KGHSH and CDR2 as LQKENI. Trimming cost V 6 bases and J 5 bases; bases outside gene matches: 8. The CDR3 bases are TGTGCCAGCTCTCGACAGGGGGTCCCTAACAATGAGCAGTTCTTC. Translated, it gives CASSRQGVPNNEQFF.

This clone was recorded a few times. The chain couples TRBV4-2 to TRBJ2-1, with a possible D match to TRBD2 (7 bases). The CDR3 has 14 amino acids. CDR1 and CDR2 from the germline V gene are LGHNA and YNFKEQ. The V end was cut by 5 bases, the J end by 7 bases, with 15 bases between. CDR3 nucleotides: TGTGCCAGCAGCGCCCGGGGGGCCGGGAATGAGCAGTTCTTC. It specifies CASSARGAGNEQFF.

This chain joins TRBV6-1 and TRBJ1-4, with a tentative D call TRBD1 (5 bases). The CDR3 runs to 13 residues. Germline CDR1 is MNHNS and CDR2 is SASEGT. Trimming pared 7 bases from V and 7 bases from J, leaving 13 bases between. The CDR3 is CASKIGGGEKLFF. In DNA, the CDR3 is TGTGCCAGCAAAATCGGGGGGGGTGAAAAACTGTTTTTT.

The chain employs TRBV28 and TRBJ2-3; 7 nucleotides agree with TRBD2. Germline CDR1 MDHEN, CDR2 SYDVKM. V dropped 7 bases and J dropped 4; count of bases not matched to a gene: 8. The CDR3 covers 14 residues. CDR3 nucleotide sequence: TGTGCCAGCATTACCTCGGGGAGGGCAGATACGCAGTATTTT. Translating gives CASITSGRADTQYF.

The chain links TRBV7-2 to TRBJ1-5; 7 bases match TRBD1. This CDR3 spans 15 amino acids. Germline CDR1 is SGHTA and CDR2 is FQGNSA. With V trimmed by 5 bases and J by 7 bases, 11 bases remained unmatched. In nucleotides, the CDR3 is TGTGCCAGCAGCCCGCCGACAGGGTGCGGACAGCCCCAGCATTTT. Translation gives CASSPPTGCGQPQHF. Full variable domain (remainder filled in from reference TRBV7-2 and TRBJ1-5): GAGVSQSPSNKVTEKGKDVELRCDPISGHTALYWYRQSLGQGLEFLIYFQGNSAPDKSGLPSDRFSAERTGGSVSTLTIQRTQQEDSAVYLCASSPPTGCGQPQHFGDGTRLSIL.

The V and J genes are TRBV7-8 and TRBJ1-1; D may be TRBD1 (5 bases). V was clipped by 1 base and J by 2 bases, with 11 bases between them. CDR1 and CDR2 from the germline V gene are SGHVS and FQNEAQ. The CDR3 runs to 15 residues. CDR3 amino acids: CASSLEGAFNTEAFF. CDR3 nucleotides: TGTGCCAGCAGCTTAGAAGGGGCTTTTAACACTGAAGCTTTCTTT. Variable domain in full (rest from reference TRBV7-8 and TRBJ1-1): GAGVSQSPRYKVAKRGQDVALRCDPISGHVSLFWYQQALGQGPEFLTYFQNEAQLDKSGLPSDRFFAERPEGSVSTLKIQRTQQEDSAVYLCASSLEGAFNTEAFFGQGTRLTVV.

The CDR3 here is CASGRGPGNTIYF. For the CDR3, the DNA is TGTGCCAGCGGCAGGGGGCCCGGAAACACCATATATTTT. The V and J genes are TRBV27 and TRBJ1-3; TRBD1 matches 8 bases. The CDR3 extends over 13 amino acids. Germline CDR1 is MNHEY and CDR2 is SMNVEV (reference sequence). V lost 8 bases and J lost 4; bases outside the gene matches: 4.

The chain recombines TRBV14 with TRBJ2-2; 13 bases fit TRBD2. The germline V gene has CDR1 SGHDN and CDR2 FVKESK. This CDR3 is built from 21 residues. V was clipped by 0 bases and J by 1 base; unmatched bases: 11. The CDR3 loop is CASSQDRSGTSGAKNTGELFF. CDR3 in DNA: TGTGCCAGCAGCCAAGACCGAAGCGGGACTAGCGGGGCTAAGAACACCGGGGAGCTGTTTTTT. The full variable domain, completed using reference TRBV14 and TRBJ2-2, is EAGVTQFPSHSVIEKGQTVTLRCDPISGHDNLYWYRRVMGKEIKFLLHFVKESKQDESGMPNNRFLAERTGGTYSTLKVQPAELEDSGVYFCASSQDRSGTSGAKNTGELFFGEGSRLTVL.

In this sample, this clone turned up a few times. The V and J genes are TRBV27 and TRBJ2-2; 10 bases align to TRBD1. CDR1 and CDR2 (germline): MNHEY, SMNVEV (reference sequence). This CDR3 has 16 residues. V dropped 3 bases and J dropped 5; count of bases not matched to a gene: 6. This CDR3 is CASSFRDRGGTGELFF. The CDR3 DNA reads as TGTGCCAGCAGTTTTAGGGACAGGGGTGGGACCGGGGAGCTGTTTTTT.

The chain joins TRBV5-1 to TRBJ2-2, with 9 bases lining up with TRBD2. Germline loops: CDR1 SGHRS, CDR2 YFSETQ. J was trimmed by 4 bases and V by 1 base; bases with no gene match: 5. The CDR3 has 16 residues. The CDR3 spells CASSLLPSGATGELFF. The CDR3 region has the DNA TGCGCCAGCAGCTTGTTGCCTAGCGGGGCCACCGGGGAGCTGTTTTTT.

The V gene is TRBV4-2, the J gene TRBJ1-1; 9 bases fit TRBD1. Germline trimming cut 0 bases from V and 7 bases from J; bases unmatched to any gene: 9. The CDR3 is made up of 16 amino acids. CDR1 is LGHNA, CDR2 YNFKEQ, per germline. The CDR3 reads CASSQDRRTGDFEAFF. In nucleotides, the CDR3 is TGTGCCAGCAGCCAAGATCGGCGGACAGGGGATTTTGAAGCTTTCTTT.

V and J are TRBV9 and TRBJ2-7, with D perhaps matching TRBD1 (6 bases). Germline lookup yields CDR1 SGDLS and CDR2 YYNGEE. The CDR3 runs to 15 residues. Trimming took 0 bases from V and 4 from J, leaving 14 bases between them. The CDR3 bases are TGTGCCAGCAGCGTAGGGTGGGGGCAGGGGTACGAGCAGTACTTC. Encoded protein: CASSVGWGQGYEQYF.

This sequence joins TRBV6-5 and TRBJ2-1; 9 positions agree with TRBD2. Germline V lookup: CDR1 MNHEY, CDR2 SVGAGI. The V segment lost 5 bases and the J segment 8 bases; nucleotides outside the gene matches: 10. The CDR3 runs to 15 residues. CDR3 in amino acids: CASSNPGLAIYEQFF. The CDR3 bases are TGTGCCAGCAGTAACCCGGGACTAGCAATCTATGAGCAGTTCTTC.

With respect to this clone: Other DNA sequences in this specimen translate into the identical CDR3. The chain has TRBV11-2 and TRBJ2-5; TRBD2 might be the D (5 bases). The V end was cut by 5 bases, the J end by 4 bases, with 11 bases between. Germline V gene lookup returns CDR1 SGHAT and CDR2 FQNNGV. This CDR3 is built from 13 residues. The chain's CDR3 is CASSPRVRETQYF. In DNA form, the CDR3 reads TGTGCCAGCAGCCCGCGGGTTAGAGAGACCCAGTACTTC.

This CDR3 reads CASSQESGSETQYF. The CDR3 DNA sequence: TGTGCCAGCAGCCAAGAATCGGGGAGCGAGACCCAGTACTTC. The V call is TRBV4-2, the J call TRBJ2-5; D perhaps matches TRBD2 (5 bases). The CDR3 runs 14 residues. V lost 0 bases, J lost 5 bases, and 10 bases lay in between. Germline lookup yields CDR1 LGHNA and CDR2 YNFKEQ.

This clone was counted a few times. CDR3 in DNA: TGTGCCAGCAGTGACTACTACAATGAGCAGTTCTTC. Translating gives CASSDYYNEQFF. The chain combines TRBV6-5 with TRBJ2-1, with D possibly being TRBD2 (5 bases). Trimming cost V 5 bases and J 3 bases, with 5 bases left between them. CDR3 length equals 12 residues. CDR1 and CDR2 (germline): MNHEY, SVGAGI.